Following are 16 T cell receptor beta chains from one sample sequenced in a study of shared clonotypes between healthy human individuals. TCRdb's table, derived via immunoSEQ multiplex PCR, lists solely in-frame clones and lacks some. Among about 2.4 million clones listed, over 85% were seen once. The sample consisted of naive CD4+ T cells from PBMCs. The subset was: CD45RA+ positively selected. These receptors were obtained from a man between 18 and 29 years old in good health. Some clones in this sample may be carry-over from other donors' samples.

The chain couples TRBV5-4 to TRBJ2-2; D is unresolved. The CDR3 totals 13 residues. V was cut by 5 bases and J by 9 bases, with 14 bases left in between. The V gene's germline CDR1 is SGHNT and CDR2 YYREEE (reference sequence). The CDR3: CASSQNRGRELFF. The CDR3 DNA follows: TGTGCCAGCAGTCAGAACCGCGGCAGGGAGCTGTTTTTT. Looking up the rest from reference TRBV5-4 and TRBJ2-2 gives the full variable domain: ETGVTQSPTHLIKTRGQQVTLRCSSQSGHNTVSWYQQALGQGPQFIFQYYREEENGRGNFPPRFSGLQFPNYSSELNVNALELDDSALYLCASSQNRGRELFFGEGSRLTVL.

J is TRBJ1-3 and V is TRBV6-1, with 12 positions matching TRBD1. This CDR3 has 14 residues. In germline, CDR1 is MNHNS, CDR2 SASEGT. Unmatched junction bases numbered 4, after V lost 4 bases and J lost 9 bases. CDR3 protein: CASSVGTGGRTIYF. In DNA, the CDR3 is TGTGCCAGCAGTGTGGGGACAGGGGGCCGCACCATATATTTT.

This chain links TRBV7-9 with TRBJ2-7, with D perhaps being TRBD1 or TRBD2 (5 bases each). The CDR3 extends over 15 amino acids. Germline-derived CDR1 and CDR2 are SEHNR and FQNEAQ (reference sequence). V lost 2 bases to trimming and J lost 5 bases, with 16 bases between them. The CDR3 here is CASSLSTPGSHEQYF. The CDR3 DNA sequence: TGTGCCAGCAGCTTATCAACACCAGGGAGCCACGAGCAGTACTTC.

V gene TRBV11-2 combines with J gene TRBJ2-2; D is ambiguous. The V and J ends lost 3 bases and 0 bases respectively, with 11 bases between them. Germline V gene data show CDR1 as SGHAT and CDR2 as FQNNGV. The CDR3 contains 16 residues. Here the CDR3 reads CASSLSTATNTGELFF. CDR3 nucleotide sequence: TGTGCCAGCAGCTTGAGCACAGCAACGAACACCGGGGAGCTGTTTTTT.

V and J are TRBV5-4 and TRBJ1-2, with 7 bases matching TRBD1. There are 16 residues in the CDR3. The V gene end was trimmed by 4 bases and the J gene end by 5 bases; junction bases not matched to a gene: 14. Germline loops: CDR1 SGHNT, CDR2 YYREEE (reference sequence). CDR3 DNA: TGTGCCAGCAGCGGATCCAGGGGGGGGCGCGAGTATGGCTACACCTTC. It encodes CASSGSRGGREYGYTF.

This chain uses TRBV28 with TRBJ2-3, with D possibly matching TRBD1 (6 bases). The CDR3 loop spans 15 amino acids. V gave up 5 bases and J gave up 2 bases, with 14 bases separating them. Germline V lookup: CDR1 MDHEN, CDR2 SYDVKM. CDR3 nucleotides: TGTGCCAGCAGTCGACGACAGGTCCTCACAGATACGCAGTATTTT. It translates to CASSRRQVLTDTQYF.

The V call is TRBV6-5, the J call TRBJ1-2; D is possibly TRBD1 (6 bases). The V gene lost 1 base and the J gene lost 4 bases, with 10 bases spanning the gap. The CDR3 loop spans 14 amino acids. From germline, CDR1 is MNHEY and CDR2 SVGAGI. In DNA form, the CDR3 reads TGTGCCAGCAGTTACTGGGGGGCCCGCTATGGCTACACCTTC. Its translation: CASSYWGARYGYTF.

In the case of this clone: The same CDR3 is also encoded by other DNA sequences in this sample. J is TRBJ2-7 and V is TRBV20-1, with no clear D. Germline-derived CDR1 and CDR2 are DFQATT and SNEGSKA (reference sequence). This CDR3 comprises 10 residues. Between the trimmed V and J ends, which lost 6 bases and 3 bases, there was a span of 6 bases. CDR3 DNA: TGCAGTGCGGGCAGCTACGAGCAGTACTTC. As protein: CSAGSYEQYF.

The CDR3 region has the DNA TGTGCCAGCAGCGCTCGACGATCCTCGTTGGATACGCAGTATTTT. It codes for CASSARRSSLDTQYF. The chain is built from TRBV27 and TRBJ2-3, with no clear D. Trimming pared 6 bases from V and 6 bases from J, leaving 19 bases between. In germline, CDR1 is MNHEY, CDR2 SMNVEV (reference sequence). This CDR3 comprises 15 residues.

As concerns this clone: Other DNA sequences in the same sample also yield this CDR3. CDR3 region: CASSLGVNQPQHF. CDR3 coding DNA: TGTGCCAGCAGCTTAGGTGTCAATCAGCCCCAGCATTTT. The chain combines TRBV7-2 with TRBJ1-5; the D is unclear. CDR3 length: 13 amino acids. Trimming took 1 base from V and 3 from J, leaving 4 bases between them. Germline-derived CDR1 and CDR2 are SGHTA and FQGNSA.

The chain joins TRBV28 to TRBJ1-1, with D possibly TRBD1 on 5 matching bases. CDR3 length: 12 amino acids. Germline CDR1 reads MDHEN; CDR2 reads SYDVKM. The ends were cut back, 8 bases at V and 6 bases at J, with 13 bases in the middle. In DNA form, the CDR3 reads TGTGCCAGCCAACGGGGGGGGGCTGAAGCTTTCTTT. It translates to CASQRGGAEAFF.

V is TRBV5-5 and J is TRBJ2-7, with 8 bases that match TRBD1. The CDR3 spans 15 residues. The germline CDR1 and CDR2 sequences are SGHKS and YYEKEE (reference sequence). V lost 3 bases, J lost 3 bases, and 8 bases stayed unmatched. The CDR3 protein is CASSSDGTGNYEQYF. CDR3 sequence (DNA): TGTGCCAGCAGCTCCGACGGGACAGGAAACTACGAGCAGTACTTC.

The rearrangement joins TRBV28 to TRBJ1-2; TRBD1 might be the D (6 bases). Germline V gene lookup returns CDR1 MDHEN and CDR2 SYDVKM. The CDR3 extends over 13 amino acids. V was clipped by 8 bases and J by 4 bases, with 14 bases between them. CDR3 nucleotides: TGTGCCAGCTACCAGGGGCCCGTCTATGGCTACACCTTC. Translating it yields CASYQGPVYGYTF.

The CDR3 is CASSLVPREDEQFF. DNA for the CDR3: TGTGCCAGCAGCTTAGTCCCCAGGGAAGATGAGCAGTTCTTC. The genes are TRBV7-8 and TRBJ2-1, with D maybe TRBD1 (5 bases). This CDR3 comprises 14 residues. V was cut by 1 base and J by 8 bases, with 12 bases left in between. Germline loops: CDR1 SGHVS, CDR2 FQNEAQ. The full variable domain, completed using reference TRBV7-8 and TRBJ2-1, is GAGVSQSPRYKVAKRGQDVALRCDPISGHVSLFWYQQALGQGPEFLTYFQNEAQLDKSGLPSDRFFAERPEGSVSTLKIQRTQQEDSAVYLCASSLVPREDEQFFGPGTRLTVL.

The V call is TRBV5-4, the J call TRBJ2-6, with no clear D. The V end lost 2 bases, the J end lost 2 bases, and 5 bases lay between the germline ends. This CDR3 is 14 amino acids long. CDR1 and CDR2 (germline): SGHNT, YYREEE (reference sequence). The CDR3 nucleotides read TGTGCCAGCAGCTTTAACCCTGGGGCCAACGTCCTGACTTTC. Protein: CASSFNPGANVLTF. Full variable domain (rest looked up from reference TRBV5-4 and TRBJ2-6): ETGVTQSPTHLIKTRGQQVTLRCSSQSGHNTVSWYQQALGQGPQFIFQYYREEENGRGNFPPRFSGLQFPNYSSELNVNALELDDSALYLCASSFNPGANVLTFGAGSRLTVL.

This chain joins TRBV28 and TRBJ2-7, with 7 bases aligning to TRBD2. The V gene's germline CDR1 is MDHEN and CDR2 SYDVKM. The CDR3 sequence is 18 residues long. Losses at the gene ends were 7 bases for V and 3 bases for J; bases not matched to a gene: 21. CDR3 sequence reads: CASINRAGRQTKNYEQYF. As DNA, the CDR3 is TGTGCCAGCATTAATCGGGCCGGGAGGCAAACGAAGAACTACGAGCAGTACTTC.